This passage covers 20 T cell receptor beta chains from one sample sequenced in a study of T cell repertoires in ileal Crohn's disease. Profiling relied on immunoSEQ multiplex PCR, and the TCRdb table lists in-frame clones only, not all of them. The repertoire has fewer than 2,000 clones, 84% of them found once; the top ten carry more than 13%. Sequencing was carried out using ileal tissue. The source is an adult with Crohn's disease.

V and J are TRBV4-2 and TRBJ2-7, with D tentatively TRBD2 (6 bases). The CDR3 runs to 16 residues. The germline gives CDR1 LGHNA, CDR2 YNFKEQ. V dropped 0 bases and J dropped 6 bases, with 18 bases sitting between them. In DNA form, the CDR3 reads TGTGCCAGCAGCCAAGATCGGGGACTGATTCGCTCCGAGCAGTACTTC. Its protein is CASSQDRGLIRSEQYF.

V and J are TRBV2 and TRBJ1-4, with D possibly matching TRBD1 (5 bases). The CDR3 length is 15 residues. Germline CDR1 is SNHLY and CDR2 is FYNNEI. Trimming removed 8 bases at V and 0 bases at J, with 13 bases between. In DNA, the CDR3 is TGTGCCAGCCTTGGGGGGATGACAACTAATGAAAAACTGTTTTTT. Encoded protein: CASLGGMTTNEKLFF. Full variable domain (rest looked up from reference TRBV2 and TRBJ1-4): EPEVTQTPSHQVTQMGQEVILRCVPISNHLYFYWYRQILGQKVEFLVSFYNNEISEKSEIFDDQFSVERPDGSNFTLKIRSTKLEDSAMYFCASLGGMTTNEKLFFGSGTQLSVL.

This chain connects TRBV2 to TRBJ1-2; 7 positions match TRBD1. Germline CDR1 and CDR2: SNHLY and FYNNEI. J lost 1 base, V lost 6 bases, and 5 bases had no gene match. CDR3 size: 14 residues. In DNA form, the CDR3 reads TGTGCCAGCAGAGGGACAGTAAATAACTATGGCTACACCTTC. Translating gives CASRGTVNNYGYTF.

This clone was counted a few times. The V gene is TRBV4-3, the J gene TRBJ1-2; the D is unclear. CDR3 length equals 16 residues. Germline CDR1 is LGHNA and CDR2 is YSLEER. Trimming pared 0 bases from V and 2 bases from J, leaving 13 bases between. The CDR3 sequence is CASSQDFASTNYGYTF. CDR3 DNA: TGCGCCAGCAGCCAAGATTTCGCCTCTACCAACTATGGCTACACCTTC.

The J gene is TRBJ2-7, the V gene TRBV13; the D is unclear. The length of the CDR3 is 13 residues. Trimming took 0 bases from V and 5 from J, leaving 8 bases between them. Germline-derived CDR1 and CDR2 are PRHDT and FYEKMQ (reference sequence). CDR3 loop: CASSLGRSDEQYF. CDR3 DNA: TGTGCCAGCAGCTTAGGTCGGAGCGACGAGCAGTACTTC.

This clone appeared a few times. The CDR3 coding sequence is TGTGCCAGCAGCCCCAGGGGGTTTGGGTATGGCTACACCTTC. Translating gives CASSPRGFGYGYTF. The J gene is TRBJ1-2, the V gene TRBV7-4, with 7 positions matching TRBD1. Per the germline V gene, CDR1 is SGHVT and CDR2 is SQSDAQ. The length of the CDR3 is 14 residues. V lost 5 bases, J lost 5 bases, and 8 bases stayed unmatched.

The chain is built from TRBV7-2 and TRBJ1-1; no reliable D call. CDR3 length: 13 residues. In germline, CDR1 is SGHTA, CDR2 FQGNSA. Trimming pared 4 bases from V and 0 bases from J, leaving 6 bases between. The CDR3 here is CASSSFLNTEAFF. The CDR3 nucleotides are TGTGCCAGCAGCTCCTTCCTGAACACTGAAGCTTTCTTT. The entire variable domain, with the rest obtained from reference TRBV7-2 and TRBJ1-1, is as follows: GAGVSQSPSNKVTEKGKDVELRCDPISGHTALYWYRQSLGQGLEFLIYFQGNSAPDKSGLPSDRFSAERTGGSVSTLTIQRTQQEDSAVYLCASSSFLNTEAFFGQGTRLTVV.

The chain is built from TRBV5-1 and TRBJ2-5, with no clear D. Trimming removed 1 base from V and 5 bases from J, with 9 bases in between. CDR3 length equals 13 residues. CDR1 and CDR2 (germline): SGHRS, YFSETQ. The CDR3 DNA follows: TGCGCCAGCAGCTTGATGGCCGGGGAGACCCAGTACTTC. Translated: CASSLMAGETQYF.

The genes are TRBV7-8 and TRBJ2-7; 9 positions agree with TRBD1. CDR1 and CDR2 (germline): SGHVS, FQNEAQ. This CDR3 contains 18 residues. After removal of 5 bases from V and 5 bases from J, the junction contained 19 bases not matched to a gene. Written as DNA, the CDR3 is TGTGCCAGCAGCCAAATAACAGGGGGCGACGGTTCATGGGACGAGCAGTACTTC. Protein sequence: CASSQITGGDGSWDEQYF. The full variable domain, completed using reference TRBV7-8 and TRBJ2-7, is GAGVSQSPRYKVAKRGQDVALRCDPISGHVSLFWYQQALGQGPEFLTYFQNEAQLDKSGLPSDRFFAERPEGSVSTLKIQRTQQEDSAVYLCASSQITGGDGSWDEQYFGPGTRLTVT.

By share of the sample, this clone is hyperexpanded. CDR3 sequence reads: CATSRDYLAGNTQTQYF. The CDR3 coding sequence is TGTGCCACCAGCAGAGATTATTTGGCAGGGAATACGCAGACCCAGTACTTC. This chain uses TRBV15 with TRBJ2-5, with D tentatively TRBD1 (5 bases). V was shortened by 0 bases and J by 6 bases, with 20 bases between the two germline ends. Germline lookup yields CDR1 LNHNV and CDR2 YYDKDF (reference sequence). The CDR3 loop spans 17 amino acids.

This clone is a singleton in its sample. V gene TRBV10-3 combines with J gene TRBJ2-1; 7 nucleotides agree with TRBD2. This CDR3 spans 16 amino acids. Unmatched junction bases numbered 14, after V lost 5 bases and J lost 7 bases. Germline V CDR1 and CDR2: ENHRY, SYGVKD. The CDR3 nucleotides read TGTGCCATCAGTCCGGGACTAACAATACATAGGAATGAGCAGTTCTTC. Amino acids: CAISPGLTIHRNEQFF.

CDR3 nucleotides: TGTGCCAGCAGCCATTACTCACAGGCCACGGACGCTGAAGCTTTCTTT. Protein sequence: CASSHYSQATDAEAFF. The V call is TRBV7-9, the J call TRBJ1-1; perhaps TRBD1 as D (5 bases). Deletions cut 5 bases from V and 6 bases from J, with 22 bases between. Germline CDR1 SEHNR, CDR2 FQNEAQ (reference sequence). This CDR3 comprises 16 residues.

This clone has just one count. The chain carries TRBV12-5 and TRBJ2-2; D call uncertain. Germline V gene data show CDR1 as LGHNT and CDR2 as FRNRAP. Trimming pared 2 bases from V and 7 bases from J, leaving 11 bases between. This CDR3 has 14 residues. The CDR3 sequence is CASGLNSGFGELFF. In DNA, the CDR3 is TGTGCTAGTGGTTTGAACAGTGGATTCGGGGAGCTGTTTTTT.

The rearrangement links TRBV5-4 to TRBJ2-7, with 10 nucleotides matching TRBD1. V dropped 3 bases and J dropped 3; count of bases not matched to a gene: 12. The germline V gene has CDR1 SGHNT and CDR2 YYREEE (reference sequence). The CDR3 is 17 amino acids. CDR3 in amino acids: CASSSSSGTGALYEQYF. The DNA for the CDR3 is TGTGCCAGCAGCTCATCCTCTGGGACAGGGGCTCTCTACGAGCAGTACTTC.

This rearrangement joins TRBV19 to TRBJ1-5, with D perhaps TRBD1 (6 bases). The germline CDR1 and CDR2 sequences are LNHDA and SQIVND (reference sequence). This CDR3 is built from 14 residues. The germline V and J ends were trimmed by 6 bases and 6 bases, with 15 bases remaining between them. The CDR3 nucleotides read TGTGCCAGTAGATTCCGAGGGGGTGGTCAGCCCCAGCATTTT. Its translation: CASRFRGGGQPQHF.

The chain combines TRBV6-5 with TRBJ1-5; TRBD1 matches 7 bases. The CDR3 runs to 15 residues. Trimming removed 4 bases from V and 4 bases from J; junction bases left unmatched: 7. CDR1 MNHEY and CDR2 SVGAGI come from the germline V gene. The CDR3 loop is CASSSTGTANQPQHF. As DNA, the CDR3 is TGTGCCAGCAGTTCAACCGGGACAGCGAATCAGCCCCAGCATTTT.

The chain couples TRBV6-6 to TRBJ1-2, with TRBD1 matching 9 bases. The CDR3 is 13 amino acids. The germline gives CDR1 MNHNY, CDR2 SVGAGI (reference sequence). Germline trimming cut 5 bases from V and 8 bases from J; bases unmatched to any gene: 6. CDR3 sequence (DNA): TGTGCCAGCAGTCCCTGGACAGGGGAGGGCTACACCTTC. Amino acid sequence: CASSPWTGEGYTF.

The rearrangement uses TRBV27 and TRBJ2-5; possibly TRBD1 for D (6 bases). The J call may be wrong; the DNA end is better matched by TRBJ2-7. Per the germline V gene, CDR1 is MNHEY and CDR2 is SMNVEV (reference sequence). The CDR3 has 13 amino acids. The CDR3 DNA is TGTGCCAGCCGATACAGGGCCGCCTACGAGCAGTACTTC. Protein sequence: CASRYRAAYEQYF.

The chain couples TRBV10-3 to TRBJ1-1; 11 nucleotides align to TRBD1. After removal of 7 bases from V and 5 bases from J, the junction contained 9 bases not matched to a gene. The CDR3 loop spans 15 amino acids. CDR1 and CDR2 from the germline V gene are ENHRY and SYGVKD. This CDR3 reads CAIMGGQGVGTEAFF. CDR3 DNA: TGTGCCATCATGGGGGGACAGGGGGTCGGGACTGAAGCTTTCTTT.

In DNA form, the CDR3 reads TGTGCCAGCAGTGAGGAGGGAATCCCGGATAATTCACCCCTCCACTTT. This encodes CASSEEGIPDNSPLHF. The chain combines TRBV6-1 with TRBJ1-6; D is undetermined. Per germline, CDR1 MNHNS and CDR2 SASEGT. The CDR3 spans 16 residues. Trimming removed 3 bases at V and 5 bases at J, with 14 bases between.